This TCR beta chain was sequenced in a study of untreated major depressive disorder. TCRdb's copy holds only in-frame clones and misses some; the assay was immunoSEQ multiplex PCR. The data contain fewer than 25,000 clones, about 85% of them singletons. Material for sequencing was CD4+ T cells from PBMCs. This clonotype was sampled from a woman under 40 in good health.

CDR3 sequence (DNA): TGTGCCAGTAGTATATTTACCGGGAACACCGGGGAGCTGTTTTTT. It codes for CASSIFTGNTGELFF. The chain uses TRBV19 and TRBJ2-2; D call uncertain. CDR1 LNHDA and CDR2 SQIVND come from the germline V gene (reference sequence). V was shortened by 2 bases and J by 1 base, with 8 bases between the two germline ends. The CDR3 spans 15 residues.